This TCR beta chain was documented in a study of T cell responses to AZD1222 COVID-19 vaccine. On this clone: Its antigen is unknown.

Profiling relied on immunoSEQ multiplex PCR, and the TCRdb table lists in-frame clones only, not all of them. The sample has around 95,000 clones; about 90% are singletons. There are 13 residues in the CDR3. Trimming removed 5 bases at V and 7 bases at J, with 12 bases between. Germline-derived CDR1 and CDR2 are MGHDK and SYGVNS. Findings and caveats of the study: The study found Spike-specific TCR breadth and depth rose after two AZD1222 doses. Clonal diversity may have been underestimated in mostly white British donors. Repertoires in all cases were sampled only once the peak T cell response had passed. It was only six AZD1222 recipients who were seropositive at baseline.

This TCR was sampled from an adult in good health. The chain employs TRBV25-1 and TRBJ1-5; the D gene is possibly TRBD1 (6 bases). Sequencing was performed on peripheral blood, taken on day 0 of AZD1222 vaccination. The CDR3 coding sequence is TGTGCCAGCAGTAGCAGGGGAGACCAGCCCCAGCATTTT. This gives the protein CASSSRGDQPQHF.